This T cell receptor beta chain was captured by sequencing in a study of T cell responses to AZD1222 COVID-19 vaccine. Broader study findings: At baseline, seropositivity was found in only six or seven AZD1222 recipients. Most donors were white British and more were female, and clonal diversity was possibly underestimated.

Assay: immunoSEQ multiplex PCR; the TCRdb copy retains only in-frame clones and omits some. Among under 150,000 clones listed, about 91% were seen once. Notes on this clone: What it binds is not known.

This sample comprised peripheral blood, obtained 28 days after the second AZD1222 dose. The sequence derives from an adult who received the AZD1222 COVID-19 vaccine.

The CDR3 DNA sequence: TGTGCCAGCAGCCTTATAACGGGACAGCGTGTTGCAACTAATGAAAAACTGTTTTTT. Its translation is CASSLITGQRVATNEKLFF. The chain carries TRBV4-2 and TRBJ1-4; 7 positions agree with TRBD1. With V trimmed by 4 bases and J by 0 bases, 14 bases remained unmatched. The CDR3 consists of 19 residues. CDR1 and CDR2 (germline): LGHNA, YNFKEQ.